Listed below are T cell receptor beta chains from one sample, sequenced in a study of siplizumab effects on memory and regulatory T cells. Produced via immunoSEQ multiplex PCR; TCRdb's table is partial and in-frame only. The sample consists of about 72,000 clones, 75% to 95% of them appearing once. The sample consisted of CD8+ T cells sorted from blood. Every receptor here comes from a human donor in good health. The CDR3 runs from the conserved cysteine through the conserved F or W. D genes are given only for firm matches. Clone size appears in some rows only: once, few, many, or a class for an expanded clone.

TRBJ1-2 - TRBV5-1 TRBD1 TGCGCCAGCAGCCCGGGCAGGGGGCTCACAGCTGGCTACACCTTC CASSPGRGLTAGYTF
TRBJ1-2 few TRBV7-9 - TGTGCCAGCAGCCCGAGGGGTAATAACTATGGCTACACCTTC CASSPRGNNYGYTF
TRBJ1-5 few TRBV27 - TGTGCCAGCAGTACCGATGGTCAGCCCCAGCATTTT CASSTDGQPQHF
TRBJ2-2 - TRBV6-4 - TGTGCCAGCAGTGACCACCTAGCGACGAACGGGGAGCTGTTTTTT CASSDHLATNGELFF
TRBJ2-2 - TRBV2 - TGTGCCAGCAGTGAAGGCATTACGGCGCCGGGGGAGCTGTTTTTT CASSEGITAPGELFF
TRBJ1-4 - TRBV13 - TGTGCCAGCAGCTACCGGCAGATAAATGAAAAACTGTTTTTT CASSYRQINEKLFF
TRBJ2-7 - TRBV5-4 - TGTGCCAGCAGCTGGGGGCAGGGGTCGTACGAGCAGTACTTC CASSWGQGSYEQYF
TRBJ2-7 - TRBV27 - TGTGCCAGCAGGCCTACAGGGGGGGGTTCCTACGAGCAGTACTTC CASRPTGGGSYEQYF
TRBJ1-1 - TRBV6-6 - TGTGCCAGCAGTTATGGGGGAATGAACACTGAAGCTTTCTTT CASSYGGMNTEAFF
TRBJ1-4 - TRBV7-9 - TGTGCCAGCAGCCAGGGACCCCCCGATAATGAAAAACTGTTTTTT CASSQGPPDNEKLFF
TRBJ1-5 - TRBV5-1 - TGCGCCAGCAGCTTGGAAACGGGGGGCAATCAGCCCCAGCATTTT CASSLETGGNQPQHF
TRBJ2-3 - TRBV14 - TGTGCCAGCAGCCAGGATTATGGCACAGATACGCAGTATTTT CASSQDYGTDTQYF
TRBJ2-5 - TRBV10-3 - TGTGCCATCAGTGTATACTCTGGGGAGACCCAGTACTTC CAISVYSGETQYF
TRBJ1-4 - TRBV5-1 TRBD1 TGCGCCAGCAGCTTGGAAGGGGGCGTAGGGGAAAAACTGTTTTTT CASSLEGGVGEKLFF
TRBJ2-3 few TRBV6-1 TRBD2 TGTGCCAGCAGTGAAGAGGCGGGAGGGCCAGATACGCAGTATTTT CASSEEAGGPDTQYF
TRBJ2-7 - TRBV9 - TGTGCCAGCAGCCCCACGCCCTCAGGGGACTACGAGCAGTACTTC CASSPTPSGDYEQYF
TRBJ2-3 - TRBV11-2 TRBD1 TGTGCCAGCAGCTCCGGGACAGGGTCCGGATATGGCACAGATACGCAGTATTTT CASSSGTGSGYGTDTQYF
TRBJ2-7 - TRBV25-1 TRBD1 TGTGCCAGCGGGGGACAGGGGGCCTACGAGCAGTACTTC CASGGQGAYEQYF
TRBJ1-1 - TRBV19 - TGTGCCAGTAGTATCGGAGGGGAGGGGTACACTGAAGCTTTCTTT CASSIGGEGYTEAFF
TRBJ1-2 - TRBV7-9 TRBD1 TGTGCCAGCAGCTACCCGGGACAGGGGGCTGATGGCTACACCTTC CASSYPGQGADGYTF
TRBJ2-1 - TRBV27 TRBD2 TGTGCCAGCAGTGTAGCGGGAGGTGAGCAGTTCTTC CASSVAGGEQFF
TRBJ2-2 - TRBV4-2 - TGTGCCACCCAGGGGCACCTGAACACCGGGGAGCTGTTTTTT CATQGHLNTGELFF
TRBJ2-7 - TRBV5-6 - TGTGCCAGCGGGCACCGACAGCAATTGTCCTACGAGCAGTACTTC CASGHRQQLSYEQYF
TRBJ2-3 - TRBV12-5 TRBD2 TGTGCTAGTGGTTTTCTCCCGACTAGCGGGAACACAGATACGCAGTATTTT CASGFLPTSGNTDTQYF
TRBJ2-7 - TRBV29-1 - TGCAGCGTTGAAAAAACCCAGGGACCCCTAACCGAGCAGTACTTC CSVEKTQGPLTEQYF
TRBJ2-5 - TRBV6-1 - TGTGCCAGCAGTGGGACAGAAGAGACCCAGTACTTC CASSGTEETQYF
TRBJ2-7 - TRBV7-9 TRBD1 TGTGCCAGCAGCTTACCCGGGACAGGGTTCAACGAGCAGTACTTC CASSLPGTGFNEQYF